Here is one TCR beta chain with its context. The CDR3 runs to 13 residues. Germline-derived CDR1 and CDR2 are MGHRA and YSYEKL. Trimming at V came to 3 bases and at J to 14 bases, leaving 7 bases not matched to a gene. This entry belongs to a study of blood T cell repertoires in COVID-19. Study-level information: Nucleic acid was either cDNA or gDNA, and it came from T cells, B-cell-depleted T cells, or PBMCs.

The table came from immunoSEQ multiplex PCR; TCRdb's copy has only in-frame clones and leaves some out. The sample records approximately 110,000 clones, around 90% being singletons. The gene calls are TRBV4-1 and TRBJ1-6; 7 bases line up with TRBD1. The sequence derives from a woman between 50 and 59 years old with acute or convalescent COVID-19. The sample comprised peripheral blood. The CDR3 loop reads CASSHTGAVALHF. CDR3 bases: TGCGCCAGCAGCCATACAGGGGCAGTGGCCCTCCACTTT.